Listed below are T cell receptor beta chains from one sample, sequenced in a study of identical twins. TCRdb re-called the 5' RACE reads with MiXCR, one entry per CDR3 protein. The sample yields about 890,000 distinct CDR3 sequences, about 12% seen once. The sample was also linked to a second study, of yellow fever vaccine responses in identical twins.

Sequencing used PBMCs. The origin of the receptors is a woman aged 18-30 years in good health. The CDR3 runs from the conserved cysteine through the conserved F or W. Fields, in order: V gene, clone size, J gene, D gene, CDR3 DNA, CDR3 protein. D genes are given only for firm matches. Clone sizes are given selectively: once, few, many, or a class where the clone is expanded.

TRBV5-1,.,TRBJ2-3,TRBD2,TGCGCCAGCAGCCCCGGACTAGCGGGAGGGGGAGATACGCAGTATTTT,CASSPGLAGGGDTQYF
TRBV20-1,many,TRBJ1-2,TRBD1,TGCAGTGCCCCCCAGGGGGCAACTTATGGCTACACCTTC,CSAPQGATYGYTF
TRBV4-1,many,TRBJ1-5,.,TGCGCCAGCAGCCAAGAACTGGGGGCTGGAAATCAGCCCCAGCATTTT,CASSQELGAGNQPQHF
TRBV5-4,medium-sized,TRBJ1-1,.,TGTGCCAGCAGCTTGAACGCGTTTAAGGCTTTCTTT,CASSLNAFKAFF
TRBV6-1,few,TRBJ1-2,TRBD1,TGTGCCAGCAGGGGGACAGGGGAGGGGTATGGCTACACCTTC,CASRGTGEGYGYTF
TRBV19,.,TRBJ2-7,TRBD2,TGTGCCAGTAGTACTCCCCAGGGCGGGAGGGCAAACGAGCAGTACTTC,CASSTPQGGRANEQYF
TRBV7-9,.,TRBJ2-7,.,TGTGCCAGCGCCCTTGGGGCCTACGAGCAGTACTTC,CASALGAYEQYF
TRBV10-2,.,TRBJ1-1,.,TGCGCCAGCAGGAATACGGCTCGGGGGAACACTGAAGCTTTCTTT,CASRNTARGNTEAFF
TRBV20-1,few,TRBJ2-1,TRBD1,TGCAGTGCTAAACCGGGACAGGGGTTGAATGAGCAGTTCTTC,CSAKPGQGLNEQFF
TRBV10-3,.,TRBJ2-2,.,TGTGCCATCAGTGGCCCCACGATCGCGAACACCGGGGAGCTGTTTTTT,CAISGPTIANTGELFF
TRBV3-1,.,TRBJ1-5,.,TGTGCCAGCAGCCAAGAAGGGCTGGCCGGGGGGCCCCAGCATTTT,CASSQEGLAGGPQHF
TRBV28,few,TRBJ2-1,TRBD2,TGTGCCAGCAGTTCACGGGGGAGGAAACCCGGGACTAGCGGGAGAAGTTATTACAATGAGCAGTTCTTC,CASSSRGRKPGTSGRSYYNEQFF
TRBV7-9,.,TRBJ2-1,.,TGTGCCAGCAGCTTGGGCTACCTGGGGGACAATGAGCAGTTCTTC,CASSLGYLGDNEQFF
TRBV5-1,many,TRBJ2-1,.,TGCGCCAGCAGCTTGGATAACGGAAACTCCTACAATGAGCAGTTCTTC,CASSLDNGNSYNEQFF
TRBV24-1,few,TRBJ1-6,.,TGTGCCACCAGTGATGCCGGGACAAGTAATTCACCCCTCCACTTT,CATSDAGTSNSPLHF
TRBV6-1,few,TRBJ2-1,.,TGTGCCAGCCAAGGATCTGCGGAGACCTACAATGAGCAGTTCTTC,CASQGSAETYNEQFF
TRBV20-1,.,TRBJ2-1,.,TGCTGTGCTAGAGTTTCCCGGGACCTCTACTACAATGAGCAGTTCTTC,CCARVSRDLYYNEQFF
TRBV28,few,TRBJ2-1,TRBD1,TGTGCCAGTGGACAGGAGGACAATGAGCAGTTCTTC,CASGQEDNEQFF
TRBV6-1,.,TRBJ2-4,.,TGTGCCAGCAGTCAGCCCTTAGGGGCGCTAAACATTCAGTACTTC,CASSQPLGALNIQYF
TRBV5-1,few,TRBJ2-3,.,TGCGCCAGCAGCTTAAAACCCTACACAGATACGCAGTATTTT,CASSLKPYTDTQYF
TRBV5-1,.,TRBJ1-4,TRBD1,TGCGCCAGCAGCTCTCGACAGGGTACTAATGAAAAACTGTTTTTT,CASSSRQGTNEKLFF
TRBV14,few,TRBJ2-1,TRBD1,TGTGCCAGCAGCCATATGGGGGGACAGGATGAGCAGTTCTTC,CASSHMGGQDEQFF
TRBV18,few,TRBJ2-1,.,TGTGCCAGCTCACCGCCCCTGGCGGGGAGCTCCTACAATGAGCAGTTCTTC,CASSPPLAGSSYNEQFF
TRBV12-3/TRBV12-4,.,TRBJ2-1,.,TGTGCCAGCAGTTTTCTCAGGAACAATGAGCAGTTCTTC,CASSFLRNNEQFF
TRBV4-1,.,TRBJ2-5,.,TGCGCCAGCAGCCAAGATTTGGTGGGGCGCCCCGAGACCCAGTACTTC,CASSQDLVGRPETQYF
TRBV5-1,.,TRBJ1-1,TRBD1,TGCGCCAGCAGGTTGGACAGGGCGACCTTTGAAGCTTTCTTT,CASRLDRATFEAFF
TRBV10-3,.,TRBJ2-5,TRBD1,TGTGCCATCAGTGCCAACAGGGGGCAAGAGACCCAGTACTTC,CAISANRGQETQYF
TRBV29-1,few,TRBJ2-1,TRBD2,TGCAGCGTTGAAGATCCGGGACTAGCGGCGGGAAATGAGCAGTTCTTC,CSVEDPGLAAGNEQFF
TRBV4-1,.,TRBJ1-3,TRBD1,TGCGCCAGCAGCCAAGTGGGACAGGTCTCTGGAAACACCATATATTTT,CASSQVGQVSGNTIYF
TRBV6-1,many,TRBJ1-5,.,TGTGCCAGCAAAGGACAGATTAGCAATCAGCCCCAGCATTTT,CASKGQISNQPQHF
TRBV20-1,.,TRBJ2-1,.,TGCAGTGCTAGATCGGGGGGCCCCTACAATGAGCAGTTCTTC,CSARSGGPYNEQFF
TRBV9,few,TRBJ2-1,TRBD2,TGTGCCAGTAGCGGGCTGGGACCCAATGAGCAGTTCTTC,CASSGLGPNEQFF
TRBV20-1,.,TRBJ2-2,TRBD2,TGCAGTGTCCCGGGAGGCCCTACCGGGGAGCTGTTTTTT,CSVPGGPTGELFF
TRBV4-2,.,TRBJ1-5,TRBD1,TGTGCCAGCAGCCAAGAGCCCTTTGGGAGGGGGCGAAGTGGGAGTCAGCCCCAGCATTTT,CASSQEPFGRGRSGSQPQHF
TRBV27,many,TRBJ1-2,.,TGTGCCAGCAGTTTTCTCGGGGACTCCTATGGCTACACCTTC,CASSFLGDSYGYTF
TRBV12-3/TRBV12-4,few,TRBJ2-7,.,TGTGCCAGCAGTTTGGGGAGACCCCAAAGAGAGCAGTACTTC,CASSLGRPQREQYF
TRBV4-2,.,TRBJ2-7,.,TGTGCCAGCAGCCAGAGCACAGGGAACTACGAGCAGTACTTC,CASSQSTGNYEQYF
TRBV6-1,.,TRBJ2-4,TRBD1,TGTGCCAGCGCCTATTCTTGGGGACCGGGACAGGGCAACATTCAGTACTTC,CASAYSWGPGQGNIQYF
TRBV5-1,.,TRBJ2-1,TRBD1,TGCGCCAGCAGCTCCCGACAGGGGGCTGCCAATGAGCAGTTCTTC,CASSSRQGAANEQFF
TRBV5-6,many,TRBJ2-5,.,TGTGCCAGCAGCTTTATATTCGAGGGGCAAGAGACCCAGTACTTC,CASSFIFEGQETQYF
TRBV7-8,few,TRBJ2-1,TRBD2,TGTGCCAGCAGCTTAGGCGTCGGGCGTGGGGGGGGAACTGACGAGCAGTTCTTC,CASSLGVGRGGGTDEQFF
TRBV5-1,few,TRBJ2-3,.,TGCGCCAGCAGCCTGGAGGGGGCTCCAGATACGCAGTATTTT,CASSLEGAPDTQYF
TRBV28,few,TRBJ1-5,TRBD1,TGTGCCAGCAGTTCCCCGGGACAGGGATATAGCAATCAGCCCCAGCATTTT,CASSSPGQGYSNQPQHF
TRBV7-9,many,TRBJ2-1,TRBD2,TGTGCCAGCAGCCCCCACGGGGGGGTGGACAATGAGCAGTTCTTC,CASSPHGGVDNEQFF
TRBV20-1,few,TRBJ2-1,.,TGCAGTGCTAGAGACCCTTACTCCTACAATGAGCAGTTCTTC,CSARDPYSYNEQFF
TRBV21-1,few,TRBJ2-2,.,TGTGCCAGCAGCATGGACAGGGGAGGCACCGGGGAGCTGTTTTTT,CASSMDRGGTGELFF
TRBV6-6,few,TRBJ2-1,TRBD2,TGTGCCAGCTCGGGGGAGGGCGGGCATGAGCAGTTCTTC,CASSGEGGHEQFF
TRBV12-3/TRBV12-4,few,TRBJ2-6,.,TGTGCCAGCAGTTTATTCGGGGGGCTTGGTGGGGCCAACGTCCTGACTTTC,CASSLFGGLGGANVLTF
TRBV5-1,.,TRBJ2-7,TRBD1,TGCGCCAGCAGCTTGAAGACAGGGGATTACGAGCAGTACTTC,CASSLKTGDYEQYF
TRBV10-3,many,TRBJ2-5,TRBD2,TGTGCCATCAGCAAAGGGACTAGCGGGAAAATTGGGGAGACCCAGTACTTC,CAISKGTSGKIGETQYF
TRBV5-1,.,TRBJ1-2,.,TGCGCCAGCAGCTTGTACCAGGGATCAAGTGGCTACACCTTC,CASSLYQGSSGYTF
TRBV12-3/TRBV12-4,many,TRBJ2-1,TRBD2,TGTGCCAGCAGTTCGCTCGGACTAGCGTACCTGGCGAATGAGCAGTTCTTC,CASSSLGLAYLANEQFF
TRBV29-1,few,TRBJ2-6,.,TGCAGCGTACACTTCTCCGGCTCTGGGGCCAACGTCCTGACTTTC,CSVHFSGSGANVLTF